What follows are 29 T cell receptor beta chains derived from one specimen sequenced in a study of blood T cell repertoires in COVID-19. Profiling relied on immunoSEQ multiplex PCR, and the TCRdb table lists in-frame clones only, not all of them. The sample carries more than 100,000 clones, 81% recorded once. Sequencing input: peripheral blood. Receptors were obtained from a woman between 55 and 75 years old with active or convalescent COVID-19.

This chain connects TRBV7-9 to TRBJ2-1; 9 positions agree with TRBD1. Germline values: CDR1 SEHNR, CDR2 FQNEAQ (reference sequence). The V gene end was trimmed by 4 bases and the J gene end by 7 bases; junction bases not matched to a gene: 11. The CDR3 loop spans 16 amino acids. In DNA form, the CDR3 reads TGTGCCAGCAGCTCCCCGGGACAGGGAATGACAAATGAGCAGTTCTTC. This translates into CASSSPGQGMTNEQFF.

The chain combines TRBV27 with TRBJ2-2, with D tentatively TRBD2 (5 bases). V lost 2 bases and J 7 bases, leaving 11 bases between the germline ends. This CDR3 region has 14 residues. Germline V gives CDR1 MNHEY, CDR2 SMNVEV (reference sequence). In nucleotides, the CDR3 is TGTGCCAGCAGTTTAAACGGGATGGTCGGGGAGCTGTTTTTT. Translating gives CASSLNGMVGELFF.

This clone was seen more than once but under ten times. CDR3: CASSGLAGEIKNIQYF. The CDR3 DNA reads as TGTGCCAGCAGCGGACTAGCGGGGGAGATCAAAAACATTCAGTACTTC. V gene TRBV3-1 (or the pseudogene TRBV3-2) combines with J gene TRBJ2-4, with TRBD2 identical over 13 bases. The V gene's germline CDR1 is LGHDT and CDR2 YNNKEL (reference sequence). This CDR3 contains 16 residues. J lost 3 bases, V lost 5 bases, and 4 bases had no gene match.

This clone was found many times. The gene calls are TRBV2 and TRBJ1-1; D gene ambiguous. The CDR3 spans 11 residues. Looked up from germline, CDR1 is SNHLY and CDR2 is FYNNEI. With 6 bases removed from V and 1 base from J, the gap between germline ends came to 3 bases. The CDR3 DNA reads as TGTGCCAGCAGGCGGAACACTGAAGCTTTCTTT. It translates to CASRRNTEAFF. The full variable domain, in which reference TRBV2 and TRBJ1-1 provide the parts outside the CDR3, is EPEVTQTPSHQVTQMGQEVILRCVPISNHLYFYWYRQILGQKVEFLVSFYNNEISEKSEIFDDQFSVERPDGSNFTLKIRSTKLEDSAMYFCASRRNTEAFFGQGTRLTVV.

This clone was detected once. In DNA, the CDR3 is TGTGCCACCCATTACAGGGGAAACACTGAAGCTTTCTTT. This encodes CATHYRGNTEAFF. The chain joins TRBV2 to TRBJ1-1; the match to TRBD1 covers 7 bases. Germline V gene lookup returns CDR1 SNHLY and CDR2 FYNNEI. V lost 10 bases, J lost 2 bases, and 7 bases stayed unmatched. This CDR3 has 13 residues. The full variable domain, in which reference TRBV2 and TRBJ1-1 provide the parts outside the CDR3, is EPEVTQTPSHQVTQMGQEVILRCVPISNHLYFYWYRQILGQKVEFLVSFYNNEISEKSEIFDDQFSVERPDGSNFTLKIRSTKLEDSAMYFCATHYRGNTEAFFGQGTRLTVV.

The rearrangement uses TRBV2 and TRBJ1-2; 7 bases agree with TRBD1. The CDR3 extends over 15 amino acids. Germline CDR1 reads SNHLY; CDR2 reads FYNNEI. The junction had 11 bases not matched to a gene; V was cut back by 6 bases and J by 4 bases. CDR3 amino acids: CASSEGAGSSYGYTF. CDR3 coding DNA: TGTGCCAGCAGCGAGGGGGCTGGGAGTTCCTATGGCTACACCTTC.

The J gene is TRBJ1-1, the V gene TRBV20-1; TRBD1 matches at 7 bases. Losses at the gene ends were 3 bases for V and 5 bases for J; bases not matched to a gene: 12. CDR1 and CDR2 from the germline V gene are DFQATT and SNEGSKA (reference sequence). This CDR3 comprises 15 residues. Here the CDR3 reads CSASSGTEINTEAFF. The DNA of the CDR3 is TGCAGTGCTAGTTCCGGGACAGAAATAAATACTGAAGCTTTCTTT.

The CDR3 coding sequence is TGTGCCAGCAGTTACAGGGGGTACGAGCAGTACGTC. Protein: CASSYRGYEQYV. This chain joins TRBV2 and TRBJ2-7; TRBD1 matches 8 bases. The CDR3 totals 12 residues. Germline CDR1 and CDR2: SNHLY and FYNNEI. J was trimmed by 4 bases and V by 5 bases; bases with no gene match: 1.

The rearrangement uses TRBV14 and TRBJ1-1; tentatively, D is TRBD1 (6 bases). Trimming removed 4 bases from V and 3 bases from J, with 15 bases in between. This CDR3 has 15 amino acids. Germline CDR1 and CDR2: SGHDN and FVKESK. The CDR3 is CASSRGQRTDTEAFF. DNA of the CDR3: TGTGCCAGCAGCCGCGGACAGCGTACGGACACTGAAGCTTTCTTT.

The chain carries TRBV29-1 and TRBJ1-1, with D perhaps matching TRBD1 (5 bases). The CDR3 consists of 12 residues. With 3 bases removed from V and 3 bases from J, the gap between germline ends came to 8 bases. CDR1 SQVTM and CDR2 ANQGSEA come from the germline V gene. The CDR3 loop is CSVEGLDTEAFF. CDR3 coding DNA: TGCAGCGTTGAGGGGCTGGACACTGAAGCTTTCTTT.

This chain connects TRBV29-1 to TRBJ1-1, with D possibly being TRBD1 (5 bases). The CDR3 sequence is 16 residues long. CDR1 SQVTM and CDR2 ANQGSEA come from the germline V gene. V was clipped by 2 bases and J by 1 base, with 17 bases between them. The CDR3 reads CSVELGNRGWNTEAFF. The CDR3 nucleotides are TGCAGCGTTGAATTGGGAAATAGGGGCTGGAACACTGAAGCTTTCTTT.

The chain couples TRBV6-5 to TRBJ2-7, with 8 nucleotides matching TRBD1. Germline loops: CDR1 MNHEY, CDR2 SVGAGI. CDR3 length equals 14 residues. Germline trimming cut 4 bases from V and 2 bases from J; bases unmatched to any gene: 4. In DNA form, the CDR3 reads TGTGCCAGCAGTTTAGGACAGGGCCCCTACGAGCAGTACGTC. It encodes CASSLGQGPYEQYV.

This chain links TRBV28 with TRBJ2-7, with D maybe TRBD1 (5 bases). Germline loops: CDR1 MDHEN, CDR2 SYDVKM. V was pared by 3 bases and J by 5 bases, with 14 bases between. The CDR3 is 14 residues long. In DNA form, the CDR3 reads TGTGCCAGCAGTTTGGTCCAGGGAACCCACGAGCAGTACTTC. This gives the protein CASSLVQGTHEQYF.

This chain joins TRBV27 and TRBJ1-1; D is undetermined. The CDR3 extends over 11 amino acids. Germline CDR1 and CDR2: MNHEY and SMNVEV (reference sequence). Trimming stripped 8 bases from V and 3 bases from J, with 7 bases between. CDR3 amino acids: CASGGYTEAFF. CDR3 nucleotides: TGTGCCAGCGGAGGGTACACTGAAGCTTTCTTT.

The chain recombines TRBV5-1 with TRBJ2-3, with D possibly being TRBD1 (5 bases). CDR1 is SGHRS, CDR2 YFSETQ, per germline. The V end was cut by 4 bases, the J end by 1 base, with 13 bases between. The CDR3 consists of 15 residues. This chain's CDR3 is CASSKEDSGTDTQYF. CDR3 sequence (DNA): TGCGCCAGCAGCAAGGAAGACAGCGGCACAGATACGCAGTATTTT. Supplemented by reference TRBV5-1 and TRBJ2-3, the full variable domain reads KAGVTQTPRYLIKTRGQQVTLSCSPISGHRSVSWYQQTPGQGLQFLFEYFSETQRNKGNFPGRFSGRQFSNSRSEMNVSTLELGDSALYLCASSKEDSGTDTQYFGPGTRLTVL.

There are many counts of this clone. The V call is TRBV29-1, the J call TRBJ2-7, with 12 bases matching TRBD2. The CDR3 extends over 15 amino acids. The V and J ends lost 1 base and 4 bases, in that order; junction bases with no gene match: 5. Germline loops: CDR1 SQVTM, CDR2 ANQGSEA. CDR3: CSVEASGLAGYEQYF. CDR3 nucleotides: TGCAGCGTTGAAGCTTCCGGACTAGCGGGATACGAGCAGTACTTC.

Note on this clone: Germline and junction disagree at one end, which may indicate a read error. The J gene is TRBJ2-1, the V gene TRBV28, with TRBD1 as a possible D gene (6 bases). CDR1 and CDR2 (germline): MDHEN, SYDVKM. There are 14 residues in the CDR3. CDR3 region: CASSPRPPGASKIF. The CDR3 DNA sequence: TGTGCCAGCAGTCCTCGCCCGCCAGGGGCCTCAAAGATCTTC.

J is TRBJ1-3 and V is TRBV6-1, with D maybe TRBD1 (5 bases). This CDR3 region has 15 residues. V lost 3 bases and J 4 bases, leaving 13 bases between the germline ends. In germline, CDR1 is MNHNS, CDR2 SASEGT. For the CDR3, the DNA is TGTGCCAGCAGTGACCCCAGGGTAACCGGAAACACCATATATTTT. Protein: CASSDPRVTGNTIYF.

The rearrangement uses TRBV7-9 and TRBJ1-2; D is unclear. Germline lookup yields CDR1 SEHNR and CDR2 FQNEAQ (reference sequence). This CDR3 contains 14 residues. Between the trimmed V and J ends, which lost 3 bases and 2 bases, there was a span of 10 bases. The CDR3 DNA is TGTGCCAGCAGCTTCGCGGGAGCAAACTATGGCTACACCTTC. It encodes CASSFAGANYGYTF. The full variable domain, completed using reference TRBV7-9 and TRBJ1-2, is DTGVSQNPRHKITKRGQNVTFRCDPISEHNRLYWYRQTLGQGPEFLTYFQNEAQLEKSRLLSDRFSAERPKGSFSTLEIQRTEQGDSAMYLCASSFAGANYGYTFGSGTRLTVV.

The chain is built from TRBV4-3 and TRBJ2-2, with 9 bases that match TRBD2. V shed 3 bases, J shed 0 bases, and the junction held 5 bases outside the gene matches. CDR3 length: 17 amino acids. Germline CDR1 and CDR2: LGHNA and YSLEER. CDR3 in DNA: TGCGCCAGCAGCCAGGACCGGACTAGCGCGAACACCGGGGAGCTGTTTTTT. Translated: CASSQDRTSANTGELFF.

This clone was counted between two and nine times. J is TRBJ1-6 and V is TRBV6-5; perhaps TRBD1 as D (6 bases). The CDR3 is made up of 12 amino acids. V dropped 9 bases and J dropped 6 bases, with 9 bases sitting between them. CDR1 and CDR2 (germline): MNHEY, SVGAGI. The DNA for the CDR3 is TGTGCCAGTGGACAGTCTAATTCACCCCTCCACTTT. This sequence encodes CASGQSNSPLHF.

The chain joins TRBV20-1 to TRBJ1-3, with TRBD1 as a possible D gene (6 bases). Germline V gene data show CDR1 as DFQATT and CDR2 as SNEGSKA (reference sequence). CDR3 length: 14 residues. Trimming pared 3 bases from V and 2 bases from J, leaving 11 bases between. The CDR3 DNA is TGCAGTGCTAGTAAACAGGGTGCTGGAAACACCATATATTTT. Residues: CSASKQGAGNTIYF.

The rearrangement joins TRBV29-1 to TRBJ1-1; a weak D match, TRBD1 (5 bases). This CDR3 is 14 amino acids long. Germline CDR1 reads SQVTM; CDR2 reads ANQGSEA. For the CDR3, the DNA is TGCAGTGTTAAGAAAAGGGACTTCAACACTGAAGCTTTCTTT. Translating gives CSVKKRDFNTEAFF.

The sample holds a few counts of this clone. The J gene is TRBJ2-3, the V gene TRBV7-9, with D perhaps TRBD2 (6 bases). V lost 4 bases, J lost 2 bases, and 13 bases lay in between. Per germline, CDR1 SEHNR and CDR2 FQNEAQ (reference sequence). The CDR3 is made up of 15 amino acids. CDR3 protein: CASSYLSGFTDTQYF. The CDR3 DNA reads as TGTGCCAGCAGCTACCTTAGCGGTTTCACAGATACGCAGTATTTT.

The rearrangement joins TRBV28 to TRBJ1-2; the D gene is possibly TRBD1 (6 bases). Germline V gene data show CDR1 as MDHEN and CDR2 as SYDVKM. CDR3 length: 14 residues. V shed 7 bases and J shed 8 bases, with 20 bases lying between them. This CDR3 is CASNSWRRGWGYTF. The CDR3, as DNA: TGTGCCAGCAATTCTTGGCGCAGGGGTTGGGGCTACACCTTC.

This clone was picked up a small number of times. This chain connects TRBV4-2 to TRBJ1-6, with a tentative D call TRBD1 (6 bases). V shed 0 bases and J shed 10 bases, with 16 bases lying between them. This CDR3 spans 16 amino acids. Germline V lookup: CDR1 LGHNA, CDR2 YNFKEQ. In DNA form, the CDR3 reads TGTGCCAGCAGCCAAGATGGGAATGGGGGCCGGTCACCCCTCCACTTT. It specifies CASSQDGNGGRSPLHF.

The count of this clone is one. The genes are TRBV10-3 and TRBJ1-2; TRBD1 agrees at 8 bases. The CDR3 contains 14 residues. V gave up 3 bases and J gave up 6 bases; unmatched junction bases: 6. The germline V gene has CDR1 ENHRY and CDR2 SYGVKD. The CDR3 here is CAISDLVQGDGYTF. CDR3 bases: TGTGCCATCAGTGATCTAGTACAGGGGGATGGCTACACCTTC.

V is TRBV10-3 and J is TRBJ1-1; D gene ambiguous. With 3 bases removed from V and 5 bases from J, the gap between germline ends came to 10 bases. Germline values: CDR1 ENHRY, CDR2 SYGVKD. The CDR3 is 13 residues long. The chain's CDR3 is CAISEDRRTEAFF. In nucleotides, the CDR3 is TGTGCCATCAGTGAAGACCGGCGGACTGAAGCTTTCTTT.

This clone came up a few times. The chain joins TRBV4-1 to TRBJ1-5; 7 bases are a match to TRBD1. V was pared by 1 base and J by 1 base, with 7 bases of the junction left unmatched. This CDR3 comprises 17 residues. Germline V gene lookup returns CDR1 MGHRA and CDR2 YSYEKL. The CDR3 spells CASSQGGGEWSNQPQHF. Here the CDR3 DNA reads TGCGCCAGCAGCCAAGGAGGGGGCGAGTGGAGCAATCAGCCCCAGCATTTT.